These T cell receptor beta chains were read from a single sample in a study of CD8 T cells in ankylosing spondylitis. TCRdb re-called the 5' RACE reads through MiXCR, storing one row per CDR3 protein. The table shows approximately 300,000 distinct CDR3 sequences, with approximately 20% occurring only once. Sequencing was performed on blood, either unsorted or a sorted T cell fraction (not recorded which). The receptors come from a male donor with ankylosing spondylitis or in good health (not recorded which). Both conserved end residues are part of each CDR3. A D gene is named only where the DNA matches it firmly. Clone size, where shown, is once, few, many, or a class for clones that have expanded.

.	.	TRBV7-6	TRBJ2-3	TGTGCCAGCAGCTCCCCCGCGGGGGCCGTCGCAGATACGCAGTATTTT	CASSSPAGAVADTQYF
TRBD2	once	TRBV12-3/TRBV12-4	TRBJ2-3	TGTGCCCTCAGTTTTAGCGGGCTAGCGGGGGTTAGCACAGATACGCAGTATTTT	CALSFSGLAGVSTDTQYF
.	.	TRBV6-5	TRBJ2-5	TGTGCCAGCAGTTACTTACCGGGACTGCAAGAGACCCAGTACTTC	CASSYLPGLQETQYF
.	few	TRBV3-1	TRBJ1-2	TGTGCCAGCAGCCAAGTAAGGGCCTCTGGCTACACCTTC	CASSQVRASGYTF
TRBD1	.	TRBV20-1	TRBJ1-6	TGCAGTGCTTGCCGGGACAGGGTGGATTCACCCCTCCACTTT	CSACRDRVDSPLHF
TRBD1	few	TRBV5-1	TRBJ2-1	TGCGCCAGCAGCTTGGAACGGGGACAGGGGGCTTATGAGCAGTTCTTC	CASSLERGQGAYEQFF
.	.	TRBV12-3/TRBV12-4	TRBJ2-5	TGTGCCAGCAGCCAAGTACTCCAAGAGACCCAGTACTTC	CASSQVLQETQYF
.	.	TRBV7-2	TRBJ1-2	TGTGCCAGCAGATTCATGGGGTACGGCTACACCTTC	CASRFMGYGYTF
.	few	TRBV6-6	TRBJ1-4	TGTGCCAGCTGGTCTGAAAAACTGTTTTTT	CASWSEKLFF
.	medium-sized	TRBV20-1	TRBJ2-5	TGCAGTGCTAGGCCGGGTCAAGAGACCCAGTACTTC	CSARPGQETQYF
TRBD1	few	TRBV29-1	TRBJ2-2	TGCAGCGTTGAAGAATGGGACAGGGGAGGGACCGGGGAGCTGTTTTTT	CSVEEWDRGGTGELFF
.	.	TRBV4-2	TRBJ2-5	TGTGCCAGCAGCCAAAGCGGCTCCCAAGAGACCCAGTACTTC	CASSQSGSQETQYF
TRBD1	.	TRBV5-8	TRBJ2-3	TGTGCCAGCAGCCGGGACAGGGCAGCAGATACGCAGTATTTT	CASSRDRAADTQYF
.	few	TRBV5-1	TRBJ2-5	TGCGCCAGCAGCCAAACCCAGACTAAAGAGACCCAGTACTTC	CASSQTQTKETQYF
.	.	TRBV25-1	TRBJ2-2	TGTGCCAGCAGTGAAACTGTATCCGGGGAGCTGTTTTTT	CASSETVSGELFF
TRBD1	many	TRBV12-3/TRBV12-4	TRBJ2-1	TGTGCCAGCAGCCACGGGACAGGGGTATACAATGAGCAGTTCTTC	CASSHGTGVYNEQFF
.	.	TRBV9	TRBJ2-6	TGTGCCAGCAGCGTTAACCTTGTTTCTGGGGCCAACGTCCTGACTTTC	CASSVNLVSGANVLTF
.	.	TRBV6-5	TRBJ1-2	TGTGCCAGCAGTTACGGGGTTAGCTATGGCTACACCTTC	CASSYGVSYGYTF
.	.	TRBV29-1	TRBJ1-4	TGCAGCGTTAGTATGACAGGCCTTAATGAAAAACTGTTTTTT	CSVSMTGLNEKLFF
.	many	TRBV29-1	TRBJ2-1	TGCAGCGTTGATTGGACGAGGCACGGCAATGAGCAGTTCTTC	CSVDWTRHGNEQFF
TRBD1	few	TRBV28	TRBJ2-2	TGTGCCAGCAGATCCCTAGACAGGGTGACCCACCCCACCGGGGAGCTGTTTTTT	CASRSLDRVTHPTGELFF
.	few	TRBV20-1	TRBJ2-2	TGCAGTGCTAGAGATCTAAGGCGGGTGAACACCGGGGAGCTGTTTTTT	CSARDLRRVNTGELFF
.	few	TRBV5-1	TRBJ1-1	TGCGCCAGCACCTCCTCGGGGGGGGCAGACACTGAAGCTTTCTTT	CASTSSGGADTEAFF
.	.	TRBV28	TRBJ1-1	TGTGCCAGCAGTTTAACGCAGGGTATCACTGAAGCTTTCTTT	CASSLTQGITEAFF
TRBD1	many	TRBV5-1	TRBJ1-1	TGCGCCAGCAGTCTTTGGACAGGGGGAACTGAAGCTTTCTTT	CASSLWTGGTEAFF
.	.	TRBV3-1	TRBJ1-2	TGTGCCAGCAGCCAAGTGGCAGGTTCTAACTATGGCTACACCTTC	CASSQVAGSNYGYTF
TRBD2	few	TRBV29-1	TRBJ2-5	TGCAGCGTCGATAGCGGGAGGGCCGAAGAGACCCAGTACTTC	CSVDSGRAEETQYF
.	.	TRBV20-1	TRBJ2-5	TGCAGTGCGCCCACGGCTAGTTTGTTGGAGACCCAGTACTTC	CSAPTASLLETQYF
.	many	TRBV29-1	TRBJ2-3	TGCAGCGTTGCTGAGGATACGCAGTATTTT	CSVAEDTQYF
.	many	TRBV27	TRBJ1-5	TGTGCCAGCAGTTGGGATAGCAATCAGCCCCAGCATTTT	CASSWDSNQPQHF
TRBD2	.	TRBV11-1	TRBJ2-3	TGTGCCAGCAGCTCTAGCGGGAGTTATACAGATACGCAGTATTTT	CASSSSGSYTDTQYF
TRBD2	.	TRBV12-3/TRBV12-4	TRBJ2-3	TGTGCCAGCAGTCCCAGGACTAGCGGGGGGCAGGGAGATACGCAGTATTTT	CASSPRTSGGQGDTQYF
.	once	TRBV20-1	TRBJ1-2	TGCAGCTGGGGCCAGGCGCTATCTGGTTGGGGCTACACCTTC	CSWGQALSGWGYTF
.	.	TRBV12-3/TRBV12-4	TRBJ2-2	TGTGCCAGCAGGGCGGCGGCGAACACCGGGGAGCTGTTTTTT	CASRAAANTGELFF
.	few	TRBV12-3/TRBV12-4	TRBJ2-2	TGTGCCAGCAGTTTAAAGTATCCGACCGGGGAGCTGTTTTTT	CASSLKYPTGELFF
.	.	TRBV6-5	TRBJ1-6	TGTGCCAGCAGTTACAGTGGGGTACGGGGGTCACCCCTCCACTTT	CASSYSGVRGSPLHF
.	.	TRBV4-2	TRBJ1-1	TGTGCCAGCGGGACCGGAGGCAGTTCGAACACTGAAGCTTTCTTT	CASGTGGSSNTEAFF
.	few	TRBV27	TRBJ1-2	TGTGCCAGCAGTTTCTCATCTAACTATGGCTACACCTTC	CASSFSSNYGYTF
.	.	TRBV5-1	TRBJ1-4	TGCGCCAGCAGCTTGGAGCCAGGGTATAATGAAAAACTGTTTTTT	CASSLEPGYNEKLFF
TRBD1	many	TRBV7-9	TRBJ1-1	TGTGCCAGCAGCTCACCTGAACAGGGGGGTATGAACACTGAAGCTTTCTTT	CASSSPEQGGMNTEAFF
.	many	TRBV15	TRBJ1-5	TGTGCCACCAGCAGAGTGGAGGGATTGTCACTGCCCCAGCATTTT	CATSRVEGLSLPQHF
.	few	TRBV4-1	TRBJ2-5	TGCGCCAGCAGCCAAGGAGAGAGGGAAGAGACCCAGTACTTC	CASSQGEREETQYF